Shown below are 23 T cell receptor beta chains from a single sample sequenced in a study of T cell responses to AZD1222 COVID-19 vaccine. Profiled with immunoSEQ multiplex PCR; TCRdb holds only in-frame clones, not every one. The sample has under 45,000 clones; approximately 88% are singletons. The input for sequencing was peripheral blood, taken 28 days after the second dose of the MenACWY control vaccine. The receptors were gathered from an adult who received the MenACWY meningococcal vaccine as a control.

V usage is TRBV7-7 and J usage is TRBJ2-5; possibly TRBD2 for D (5 bases). Looked up from germline, CDR1 is SSHAT and CDR2 is FNYEAQ (reference sequence). The CDR3 runs 15 residues. Trimming removed 2 bases at V and 1 base at J, with 11 bases between. The CDR3 loop is CASSLKPGVQETQYF. The CDR3 coding sequence is TGTGCCAGCAGCTTAAAGCCCGGGGTCCAAGAGACCCAGTACTTC.

The chain uses TRBV6-5 and TRBJ1-5; D is unclear. Trimming took 4 bases from V and 2 from J, leaving 9 bases between them. The CDR3 runs to 14 residues. Looked up from germline, CDR1 is MNHEY and CDR2 is SVGAGI. The CDR3 DNA follows: TGTGCCAGCAGTTGGCAGGTAGGCAATCAGCCCCAGCATTTT. Translating gives CASSWQVGNQPQHF.

This clone was observed a handful of times. V usage is TRBV27 and J usage is TRBJ1-1; D not resolved. Deletions cut 6 bases from V and 6 bases from J, with 11 bases between. CDR1 and CDR2 from the germline V gene are MNHEY and SMNVEV (reference sequence). The CDR3 loop spans 12 amino acids. The CDR3 region is CASRGLSPEAFF. The CDR3 DNA reads as TGTGCCAGCAGGGGCTTAAGCCCTGAAGCTTTCTTT.

V and J are TRBV4-2 and TRBJ2-2, with TRBD2 matching over 8 bases. Germline CDR1 is LGHNA and CDR2 is YNFKEQ. J was trimmed by 2 bases and V by 3 bases; bases with no gene match: 11. The CDR3 is made up of 18 amino acids. The DNA of the CDR3 is TGTGCCAGCAGCCACATCTTCAGCGGGGGCGGAAACACCGGGGAGCTGTTTTTT. As protein: CASSHIFSGGGNTGELFF.

This chain joins TRBV14 and TRBJ2-3; no reliable D call. Germline V gene lookup returns CDR1 SGHDN and CDR2 FVKESK. Between the trimmed V and J ends, which lost 4 bases and 7 bases, there was a span of 12 bases. CDR3 size: 13 residues. Here the CDR3 reads CASSLFKEYTQYF. The DNA for the CDR3 is TGTGCCAGCAGCCTGTTCAAGGAGTATACGCAGTATTTT.

CDR3 region: CASRAQAESSYNEQFF. The CDR3, as DNA: TGTGCCAGCAGGGCCCAGGCCGAGAGCTCCTACAATGAGCAGTTCTTC. The chain recombines TRBV2 with TRBJ2-1, with D unclear. Trimming took off 6 bases at V and 0 bases at J, with 15 bases between the two ends. Germline loops: CDR1 SNHLY, CDR2 FYNNEI. The CDR3 runs to 16 residues. The complete variable domain, with remaining parts taken from reference TRBV2 and TRBJ2-1, reads EPEVTQTPSHQVTQMGQEVILRCVPISNHLYFYWYRQILGQKVEFLVSFYNNEISEKSEIFDDQFSVERPDGSNFTLKIRSTKLEDSAMYFCASRAQAESSYNEQFFGPGTRLTVL.

The chain is built from TRBV9 and TRBJ1-3; D might be TRBD1 (6 bases). The CDR3 is 17 amino acids. V dropped 3 bases and J dropped 0 bases, with 16 bases sitting between them. Germline V lookup: CDR1 SGDLS, CDR2 YYNGEE. CDR3: CASSAKSTGRSGNTIYF. The CDR3 DNA follows: TGTGCCAGCAGCGCTAAATCGACAGGACGCTCTGGAAACACCATATATTTT.

The genes are TRBV19 and TRBJ2-7, with TRBD2 matching 8 bases. The CDR3 consists of 17 residues. The V and J ends lost 4 bases and 3 bases, in that order; junction bases with no gene match: 14. Germline CDR1 and CDR2: LNHDA and SQIVND (reference sequence). The CDR3 sequence: CASSTDLLAEVLYEQYF. The CDR3 coding sequence is TGTGCCAGTAGTACCGACCTACTAGCGGAGGTTCTCTACGAGCAGTACTTC.

The chain has TRBV5-1 and TRBJ1-2; D not certain. The germline CDR1 and CDR2 sequences are SGHRS and YFSETQ. The CDR3 contains 12 residues. V lost 3 bases, J lost 0 bases, and 3 bases lay in between. This chain's CDR3 is CASSSSNYGYTF. The CDR3 region has the DNA TGCGCCAGCAGCTCCTCTAACTATGGCTACACCTTC.

V is TRBV4-2 and J is TRBJ2-5; possibly TRBD1 or TRBD2 for D (5 bases each). V was cut by 1 base and J by 5 bases, with 11 bases left in between. Germline values: CDR1 LGHNA, CDR2 YNFKEQ. The CDR3 has 14 residues. CDR3 nucleotide sequence: TGTGCCAGCAGCCAAGGGGGGAGTACGGAGACCCAGTACTTC. Protein product: CASSQGGSTETQYF.

This chain links TRBV11-3 with TRBJ2-1, with D unresolved. The germline CDR1 and CDR2 sequences are SGHNT and YENEEA. The CDR3 runs to 14 residues. V lost 1 base to trimming and J lost 8 bases, with 12 bases between them. The CDR3 reads CASSLGLGVDEQFF. CDR3 nucleotides: TGTGCCAGCAGCTTAGGGCTAGGTGTCGATGAGCAGTTCTTC.

This chain joins TRBV28 and TRBJ1-3, with 7 positions matching TRBD1. Germline lookup yields CDR1 MDHEN and CDR2 SYDVKM. The CDR3 covers 14 residues. V lost 5 bases, J lost 0 bases, and 1 base stayed unmatched. The CDR3 sequence: CASSTGASGNTIYF. DNA of the CDR3: TGTGCCAGCAGTACAGGGGCCTCTGGAAACACCATATATTTT.

The chain is built from TRBV5-4 and TRBJ2-5; TRBD2 agrees at 11 bases. Germline V gives CDR1 SGHNT, CDR2 YYREEE (reference sequence). J gave up 0 bases and V 4 bases, and 5 bases lay outside the gene matches. The CDR3 has 16 residues. CDR3 loop: CASSPGLAGYQETQYF. CDR3 in DNA: TGTGCCAGCAGCCCCGGACTAGCGGGCTACCAAGAGACCCAGTACTTC.

This rearrangement joins TRBV24-1 to TRBJ2-5; D possibly corresponds to TRBD2 (6 bases). With 5 bases removed from V and 5 bases from J, the gap between germline ends came to 8 bases. This CDR3 contains 12 residues. Germline CDR1 and CDR2: KGHDR and SFDVKD. The chain's CDR3 is CATSARGETQYF. The CDR3, as DNA: TGTGCCACCAGTGCTCGGGGGGAGACCCAGTACTTC.

The chain joins TRBV5-6 to TRBJ2-7, with D possibly TRBD2 on 5 matching bases. CDR3 length: 12 residues. The germline gives CDR1 SGHDT, CDR2 YYEEEE. V lost 4 bases, J lost 5 bases, and 10 bases lay in between. The DNA for the CDR3 is TGTGCCAGCAGCCTTACTAGGCACGAGCAGTACTTC. It codes for CASSLTRHEQYF.

V usage is TRBV28 and J usage is TRBJ1-5; a weak D match, TRBD1 (5 bases). The CDR3 spans 13 residues. Trimming removed 7 bases from V and 6 bases from J, with 13 bases in between. CDR1 and CDR2 from the germline V gene are MDHEN and SYDVKM. In nucleotides, the CDR3 is TGTGCCAGCACCGCACTGGGGCGTCAGCCCCAGCATTTT. Its protein product is CASTALGRQPQHF.

The J gene is TRBJ2-1, the V gene TRBV2; weak D call: TRBD2 (6 bases). The CDR3 runs 15 residues. Trimming took 6 bases from V and 4 from J, leaving 16 bases between them. Germline V gene lookup returns CDR1 SNHLY and CDR2 FYNNEI. In nucleotides, the CDR3 is TGTGCCAGCAGCAAGCGGGCGGGACCTTACAATGAGCAGTTCTTC. Translation gives CASSKRAGPYNEQFF.

This sequence joins TRBV28 and TRBJ2-5; 12 nucleotides agree with TRBD2. The CDR3 totals 16 residues. Germline trimming cut 3 bases from V and 5 bases from J; bases unmatched to any gene: 7. Germline-derived CDR1 and CDR2 are MDHEN and SYDVKM. DNA for the CDR3: TGTGCCAGCAGTTTCACCGGGACTAGCGGGTGGGAGACCCAGTACTTC. Its translation: CASSFTGTSGWETQYF.

This clone occurred once. V and J are TRBV19 and TRBJ2-7; 9 positions agree with TRBD2. Germline lookup yields CDR1 LNHDA and CDR2 SQIVND (reference sequence). There are 15 residues in the CDR3. Germline trimming cut 1 base from V and 0 bases from J; bases unmatched to any gene: 1. CDR3 amino acids: CASSIGTSASYEQYF. CDR3 nucleotides: TGTGCCAGTAGTATAGGGACTAGCGCCTCCTACGAGCAGTACTTC. The entire variable domain, with the rest obtained from reference TRBV19 and TRBJ2-7, is as follows: DGGITQSPKYLFRKEGQNVTLSCEQNLNHDAMYWYRQDPGQGLRLIYYSQIVNDFQKGDIAEGYSVSREKKESFPLTVTSAQKNPTAFYLCASSIGTSASYEQYFGPGTRLTVT.

The V gene is TRBV2, the J gene TRBJ2-1; TRBD1 matches 8 bases. CDR1 and CDR2 (germline): SNHLY, FYNNEI. The CDR3 runs to 13 residues. The V and J ends lost 5 bases and 8 bases, in that order; junction bases with no gene match: 5. The DNA of the CDR3 is TGTGCCAGCAGTTACCGACAGGGGTATGAGCAGTTCTTC. It specifies CASSYRQGYEQFF.

V usage is TRBV6-6 and J usage is TRBJ2-6; the D is unclear. The length of the CDR3 is 16 residues. With 0 bases removed from V and 1 base from J, the gap between germline ends came to 7 bases. CDR1 is MNHNY and CDR2 is SVGAGI in the germline V gene (reference sequence). In nucleotides, the CDR3 is TGTGCCAGCAGTTACTCTCCCGGATCTGGGGCCAACGTCCTGACTTTC. As protein: CASSYSPGSGANVLTF.

The rearrangement uses TRBV28 and TRBJ2-7; D uncertain. This CDR3 has 14 amino acids. V was trimmed by 8 bases and J by 0 bases, leaving 14 bases between them. Per germline, CDR1 MDHEN and CDR2 SYDVKM. CDR3 nucleotide sequence: TGTGCCAGCGGGCGTTTCCGGAGCTCCTACGAGCAGTACTTC. Translation: CASGRFRSSYEQYF.

The chain joins TRBV10-3 to TRBJ1-4; D may be TRBD1 (5 bases). Trimming took off 10 bases at V and 5 bases at J, with 20 bases between the two ends. Germline assignment: CDR1 ENHRY and CDR2 SYGVKD. This CDR3 has 15 residues. The CDR3, as DNA: TGTGCCACCCAAATCGGGGGTCCGGCAAATGAAAAACTGTTTTTT. Translation gives CATQIGGPANEKLFF.